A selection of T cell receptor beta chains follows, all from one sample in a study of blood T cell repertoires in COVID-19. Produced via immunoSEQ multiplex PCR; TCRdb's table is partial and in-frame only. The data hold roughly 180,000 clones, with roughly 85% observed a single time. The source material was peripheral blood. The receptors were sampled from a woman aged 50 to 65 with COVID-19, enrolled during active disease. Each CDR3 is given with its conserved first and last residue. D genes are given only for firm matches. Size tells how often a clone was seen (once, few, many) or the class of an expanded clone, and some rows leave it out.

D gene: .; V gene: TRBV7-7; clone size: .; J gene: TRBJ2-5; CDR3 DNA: TGTGCTAGCAGCTTCCCGGGGGGCGGAGAGACCCAGTACTTC; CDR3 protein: CASSFPGGGETQYF
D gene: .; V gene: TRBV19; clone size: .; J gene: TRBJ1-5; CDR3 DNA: TGTGCCAGTAGTGGAGGGGGGGGTCATCAGCCCCAGCATTTT; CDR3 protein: CASSGGGGHQPQHF
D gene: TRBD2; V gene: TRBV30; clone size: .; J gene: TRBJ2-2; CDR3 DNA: TGTGCCTGTTCCGTGGGGACTAGCGGGGGGTCAGCCACCGGGGAGCTGTTTTTT; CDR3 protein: CACSVGTSGGSATGELFF
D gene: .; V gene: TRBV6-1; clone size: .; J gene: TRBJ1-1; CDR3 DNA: TGTGCCAGCAGTGAAACGTCAGGGGCGAACACTGAAGCTTTCTTT; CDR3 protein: CASSETSGANTEAFF
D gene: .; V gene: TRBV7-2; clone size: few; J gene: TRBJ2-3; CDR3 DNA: TGTGCCAGCAGCCCTTACACAGATACGCAGTATTTT; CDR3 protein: CASSPYTDTQYF
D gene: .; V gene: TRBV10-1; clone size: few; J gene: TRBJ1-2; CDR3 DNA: TGCGCCAGCAGTGCGACACAGGGACCCTACACCTTC; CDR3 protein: CASSATQGPYTF
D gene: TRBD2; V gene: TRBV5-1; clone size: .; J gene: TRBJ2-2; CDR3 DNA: TGCGCCAGCAGCCGGACGGGGCTAGCGGGGGAAAACACCGGGGAGCTGTTTTTT; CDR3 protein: CASSRTGLAGENTGELFF
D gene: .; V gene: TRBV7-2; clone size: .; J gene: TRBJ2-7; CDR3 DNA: TGTGCCAGCAGCTTAGATCCAGGGGACTACGAGCAGTACTTC; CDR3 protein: CASSLDPGDYEQYF
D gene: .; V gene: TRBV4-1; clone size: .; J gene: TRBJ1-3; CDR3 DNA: TGCGCCAGCAGCCAAGACGGGAGAAACTCTGGAAACACCATATATTTT; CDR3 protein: CASSQDGRNSGNTIYF
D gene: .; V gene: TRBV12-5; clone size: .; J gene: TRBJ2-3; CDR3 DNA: TGTGCTAGTGGTTTGGTACGAGGACTAACAGATACGCAGTATTTT; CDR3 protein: CASGLVRGLTDTQYF
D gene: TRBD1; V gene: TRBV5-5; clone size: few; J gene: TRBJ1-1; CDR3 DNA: TGTGCCAGCAGCTTGCACCCAGGGGGCACTGAAGCTTTCTTT; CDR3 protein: CASSLHPGGTEAFF
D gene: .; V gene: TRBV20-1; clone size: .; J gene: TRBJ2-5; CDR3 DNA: TGCAGTGCTAGTCCCGGAGGGAGCGGGTCGGAGACCCAGTACTTC; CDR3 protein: CSASPGGSGSETQYF
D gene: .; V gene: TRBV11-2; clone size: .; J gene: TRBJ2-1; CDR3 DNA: TGTGCCAGCAGCCAAATTACGGGGGGCGGGTTGAATGAGCAGTTCTTC; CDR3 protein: CASSQITGGGLNEQFF
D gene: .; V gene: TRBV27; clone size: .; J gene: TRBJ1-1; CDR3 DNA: TGTGCCAGCGCTCGAGACACTGAAGCTTTCTTT; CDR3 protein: CASARDTEAFF
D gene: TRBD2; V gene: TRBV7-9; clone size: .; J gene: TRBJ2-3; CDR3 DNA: TGTGCCAGCAGCTTACCCTGGACTAGCGGAGGCACAGATACGCAGTATTTT; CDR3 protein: CASSLPWTSGGTDTQYF
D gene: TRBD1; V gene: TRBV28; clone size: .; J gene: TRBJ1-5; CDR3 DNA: TGTGCCAGCATGGGACAGAAAGGCCGGAATCAGCCCCAGCATTTT; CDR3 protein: CASMGQKGRNQPQHF
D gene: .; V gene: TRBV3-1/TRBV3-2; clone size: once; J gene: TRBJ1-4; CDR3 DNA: TGTGCCAGCACTTTCGCGCCTAATGAAAAACTGTTTTTT; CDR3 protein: CASTFAPNEKLFF
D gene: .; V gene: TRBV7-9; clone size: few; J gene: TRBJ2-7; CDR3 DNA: TGTGCCAGCAGCTTCCTGCAGGGTCACGAGCAGTACTTC; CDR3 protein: CASSFLQGHEQYF
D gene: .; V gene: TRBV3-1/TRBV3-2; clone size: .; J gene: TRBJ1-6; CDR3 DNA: TGTGCCAGCAGCCTAAAGGGGGGGGCGCCCCAAGGTTCACCCCTCCACTTT; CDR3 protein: CASSLKGGAPQGSPLHF
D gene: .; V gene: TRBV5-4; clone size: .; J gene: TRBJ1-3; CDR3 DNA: TGTGCCAGCAGCTTGAGCCGTGGGGCGACCTCTGGAAACACCATATATTTT; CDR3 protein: CASSLSRGATSGNTIYF
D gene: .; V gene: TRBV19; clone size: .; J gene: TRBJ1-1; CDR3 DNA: TGTGCCAGTAGTCCTGTAGCGAACACTGAAGCTTTCTTT; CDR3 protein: CASSPVANTEAFF
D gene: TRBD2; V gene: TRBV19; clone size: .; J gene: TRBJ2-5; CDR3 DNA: TGTGCCAGTAGGTCCAGCGGGGGGGCTGGGGAGACCCAGTACTTC; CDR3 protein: CASRSSGGAGETQYF
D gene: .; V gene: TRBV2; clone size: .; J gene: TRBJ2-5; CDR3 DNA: TGTGCCAGCAGTTCACAGGGTAGAGAAGAGACCCAGTACTTC; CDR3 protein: CASSSQGREETQYF
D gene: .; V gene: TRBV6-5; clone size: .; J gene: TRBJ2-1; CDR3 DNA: TGTGCCAGCACCGGGGGGACATCGAAGTACAATGAGCAGTTCTTC; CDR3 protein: CASTGGTSKYNEQFF
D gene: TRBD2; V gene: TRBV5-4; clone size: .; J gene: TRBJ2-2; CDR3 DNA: TGTGCCAGCAGCCCGCCGGGACTAGCGGGTGGCACCGGGGAGCTGTTTTTT; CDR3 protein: CASSPPGLAGGTGELFF
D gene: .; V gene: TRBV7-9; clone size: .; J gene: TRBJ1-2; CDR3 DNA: TGTGCCAGCAGCTTAGTCGGAGGCTTTCTAAACTATGGCTACACCTTC; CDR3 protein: CASSLVGGFLNYGYTF
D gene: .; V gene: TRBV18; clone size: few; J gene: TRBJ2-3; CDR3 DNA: TGTGCCAGCTCACCAGGCGGGGTGAAAGATACGCAGTATTTT; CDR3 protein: CASSPGGVKDTQYF
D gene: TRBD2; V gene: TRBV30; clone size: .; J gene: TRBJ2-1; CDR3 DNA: TGTGCCTGGAGCGGGGGGGCAATTTACAATGAGCAGTTCTTC; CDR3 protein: CAWSGGAIYNEQFF
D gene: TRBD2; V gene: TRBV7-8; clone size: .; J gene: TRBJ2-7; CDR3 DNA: TGTGCCAGCACCTCTAGCGGGGGAACCTACGAGCAGTACTTC; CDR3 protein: CASTSSGGTYEQYF
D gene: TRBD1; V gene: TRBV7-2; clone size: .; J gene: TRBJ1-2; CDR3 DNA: TGTGCCAGCAGCTTAGTTCGGGATACAGGGGGCGTTGGCTACACCTTC; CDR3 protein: CASSLVRDTGGVGYTF
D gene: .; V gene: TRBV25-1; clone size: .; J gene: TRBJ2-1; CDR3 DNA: TGTGCCAGCAGTGAATATAGGGGTCCGGACAATGAGCAGTTCTTC; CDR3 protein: CASSEYRGPDNEQFF
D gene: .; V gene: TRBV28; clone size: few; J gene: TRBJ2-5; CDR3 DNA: TGTGCCACCCAGATGGGGGGTCCCCAAGAGACCCAGTACTTC; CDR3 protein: CATQMGGPQETQYF
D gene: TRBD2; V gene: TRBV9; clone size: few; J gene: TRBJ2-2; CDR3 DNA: TGTGCCAGCAGCGGGACTAGCGGGAGCCCGTCTAGGGGGGAGCTGTTTTTT; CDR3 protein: CASSGTSGSPSRGELFF
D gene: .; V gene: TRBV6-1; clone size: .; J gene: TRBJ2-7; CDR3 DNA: TGTGCCAGCAGTGAAAGTCGGTCACCGTTACGCCCCTACGAGCAGTACTTC; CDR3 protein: CASSESRSPLRPYEQYF
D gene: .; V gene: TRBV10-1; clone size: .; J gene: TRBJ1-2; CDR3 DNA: TGCGCCAGCAGTGGGACAGCCGGGGGCTACACCTTC; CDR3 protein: CASSGTAGGYTF
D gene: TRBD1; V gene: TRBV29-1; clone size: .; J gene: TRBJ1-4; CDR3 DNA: TGCAGCGTGCCCGACAGGGGGCTCGAAAAACTGTTTTTT; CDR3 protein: CSVPDRGLEKLFF
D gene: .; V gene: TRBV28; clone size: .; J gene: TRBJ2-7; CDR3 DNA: TGTGCCAGCACCCAGACACCAGCTTCCTACGAGCAGTACTTC; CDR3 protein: CASTQTPASYEQYF
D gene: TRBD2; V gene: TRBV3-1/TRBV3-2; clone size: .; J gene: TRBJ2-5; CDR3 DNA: TGTGCCACTACGAGCGGGACTAGCGGGGGCCAAGAGACCCAGTACTTC; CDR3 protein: CATTSGTSGGQETQYF